The entry that follows covers one T cell receptor (beta chain) sequence. Its antigen is undetermined. The junction and the germline gene differ at one end; a read error may be behind it. The CDR3 runs to 13 residues. Germline V gene data show CDR1 as DFQATT and CDR2 as SNEGSKA (reference sequence). This entry is derived from a study of CD8+CD57+ T cells in acquired aplastic anemia. Overall study: The study obtained an average of around 2.9 ug of DNA from sorted CD4+ and CD8+ cells.

Study outcomes and limitations: The CD8+ Simpson's diversity of patients and controls was not significantly different.

Profiling of TCR beta VDJ combinations and CDR3 sequences used genomic DNA as template. TCRdb processed the reads anew with MiXCR; each CDR3 protein has one entry. The table includes around 250,000 distinct CDR3 sequences, less than 85% detected once. By flow cytometry, patients selected for sequencing had shown an expansion of CD8+CD57+ cells. Untreated patients provided the blood samples, with no therapy given before sampling. The TCR originated in a human donor with aplastic anemia. The chain joins TRBV20-1 to TRBJ2-1; perhaps TRBD1 as D (5 bases). Source material: sorted CD4+, CD8+, or CD8+CD57+ T cells (not recorded which) from PBMCs. For the CDR3, the DNA is TGCAGCGCTAGAGATCTGCGGACAACTGAGCAGTTCTTC. Translated, it gives CSARDLRTTEQFF.